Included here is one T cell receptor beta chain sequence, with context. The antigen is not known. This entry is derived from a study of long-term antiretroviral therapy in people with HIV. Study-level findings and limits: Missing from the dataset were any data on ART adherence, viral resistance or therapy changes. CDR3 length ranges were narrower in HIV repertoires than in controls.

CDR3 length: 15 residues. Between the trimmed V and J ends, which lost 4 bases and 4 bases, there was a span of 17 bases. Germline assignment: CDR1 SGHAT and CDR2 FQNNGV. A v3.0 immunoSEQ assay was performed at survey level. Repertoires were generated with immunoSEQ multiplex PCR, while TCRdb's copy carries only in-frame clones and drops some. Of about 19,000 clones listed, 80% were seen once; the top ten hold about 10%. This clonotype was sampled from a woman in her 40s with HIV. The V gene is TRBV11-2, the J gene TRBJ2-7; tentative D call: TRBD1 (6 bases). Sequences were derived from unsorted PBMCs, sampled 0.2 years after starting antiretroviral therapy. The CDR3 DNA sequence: TGTGCCAGCAGCTCGCTCCGGACAGTACTTTACGAGCAGTACTTC. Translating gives CASSSLRTVLYEQYF. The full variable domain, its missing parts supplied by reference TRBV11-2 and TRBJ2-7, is EAGVAQSPRYKIIEKRQSVAFWCNPISGHATLYWYQQILGQGPKLLIQFQNNGVVDDSQLPKDRFSAERLKGVDSTLKIQPAKLEDSAVYLCASSSLRTVLYEQYFGPGTRLTVT.